These T cell receptor beta chains were read from a single sample in a study of CD8 T cells in ankylosing spondylitis. TCRdb used MiXCR to reprocess the 5' RACE reads, holding one entry per CDR3 protein. Of about 280,000 distinct CDR3 sequences in the sample, about 19% were seen once. The sequenced material came from blood, either unsorted or a sorted T cell fraction (not recorded which). The origin of the receptors is a male donor with ankylosing spondylitis or in good health (not recorded which). Each CDR3 is given with its conserved first and last residue.

V: TRBV5-1; CDR3: CASSLDPQGGKLFF
V: TRBV5-6; CDR3: CASTPLAGGNQFF
V: TRBV5-4; CDR3: CASSLPRQGSNTEAFF
V: TRBV5-1; CDR3: CASSRGTGGTGELFF
V: TRBV5-1; CDR3: CASSLGSGDTQYF
V: TRBV6-1; CDR3: CASSARHLNTGELFF
V: TRBV10-3; CDR3: CAISEGAGGGTGELFF
V: TRBV9; CDR3: CASSSTDRRSDEQFF
V: TRBV20-1; CDR3: CSANGLAGGAYNEQFF
V: TRBV12-3/TRBV12-4; CDR3: CASSRLSPEAFF
V: TRBV6-5; CDR3: CASSYSPLLLPQETQYF
V: TRBV4-2; CDR3: CASSVGQGHNEQFF
V: TRBV12-3/TRBV12-4; CDR3: CASSSTPGTSGSHEQFF
V: TRBV5-1; CDR3: CASSPPAGGLADTQYF
V: TRBV27; CDR3: CASSPSGTGGNIQYF
V: TRBV2; CDR3: CASSPEVLNQETQYF
V: TRBV20-1; CDR3: CSARRGLAGDLANTGELFF
V: TRBV29-1; CDR3: CSVEDAGGRETQYF
V: TRBV7-9; CDR3: CASSLALAGLSYNEQFF
V: TRBV5-1; CDR3: CASSLATSGSGGGPYNEQFF
V: TRBV28; CDR3: CASSPSGLAGGPSYNEQFF
V: TRBV5-1; CDR3: CASGTGTGTDTQYF
V: TRBV12-3/TRBV12-4; CDR3: CASTKTGAIQRNYGYTF
V: TRBV12-3/TRBV12-4; CDR3: CASSLGGRPGELFF
V: TRBV5-1; CDR3: CASSPELGEAYNEQFF
V: TRBV5-6; CDR3: CASSSGGWASNEQFF
V: TRBV4-1; CDR3: CASSQEKLRTDTQYF
V: TRBV5-1; CDR3: CGSSLLGGAYNEQFF
V: TRBV7-2; CDR3: CASSPNTDTQYF
V: TRBV29-1; CDR3: CSVEDPLGRVHGYTF
V: TRBV4-1; CDR3: CASSQDQQGNSPLHF
V: TRBV4-1; CDR3: CASSHRTTSTGGELFF
V: TRBV7-9; CDR3: CASSDSANTGELFF
V: TRBV28; CDR3: CASSLSLAGSTTDTQYF
V: TRBV12-3/TRBV12-4; CDR3: CASSLVQGAAGELFF
V: TRBV12-3/TRBV12-4; CDR3: CASSRVERETQYF
V: TRBV28; CDR3: CASRQGRAYNEQFF
V: TRBV4-2; CDR3: CASSQASGKNTGELFF
V: TRBV5-1; CDR3: CASSGGTSGRYNEQFF
V: TRBV12-3/TRBV12-4; CDR3: CASSPLVRSGANVLTF
V: TRBV9; CDR3: CASSPDAGWRNSPLHF
V: TRBV28; CDR3: CASTVGTGELFF
V: TRBV12-3/TRBV12-4; CDR3: CASSFTGKSNSPLHF
V: TRBV18; CDR3: CASSPDRTNTGELFF